This TCR beta chain was retrieved from a study of beta chain features in type 1 diabetes. Study context: Patients were similar to healthy donors in age and gender (as well as in cell yields).

The entirety of the isolated RNA underwent reverse transcription, so expressed TCRB transcripts were sequenced. The repertoire was sequenced with immunoSEQ multiplex PCR; TCRdb's copy has only in-frame clones and lacks some. The table records under 850,000 clones, roughly 13% of them present only once. CDR3 length: 13 amino acids. V was trimmed by 2 bases and J by 8 bases, leaving 10 bases between them. Germline loops: CDR1 ENHRY, CDR2 SYGVKD. This clone was picked up a small number of times. Its antigen is undetermined. The study, taken as a whole, reports: Moderate yet significant TCRB CDR3 shortening was seen in Type 1 diabetes patients in all four CD4+ subsets.

Via the markers CD45RO/CCR7/CD25/CD127/CD95/CD27, stem cell-like memory, regulatory, central memory and naive CD4+ cells were sorted. The sample comprised naive CD4+ T cells from blood. This TCR was recovered from a man aged 18 to 30 with type 1 diabetes. The chain recombines TRBV10-3 with TRBJ2-1, with D perhaps TRBD1 (5 bases). The CDR3, as DNA: TGTGCCATCAGTGAGGCAGGGATCCATGAGCAGTTCTTC. Protein product: CAISEAGIHEQFF.